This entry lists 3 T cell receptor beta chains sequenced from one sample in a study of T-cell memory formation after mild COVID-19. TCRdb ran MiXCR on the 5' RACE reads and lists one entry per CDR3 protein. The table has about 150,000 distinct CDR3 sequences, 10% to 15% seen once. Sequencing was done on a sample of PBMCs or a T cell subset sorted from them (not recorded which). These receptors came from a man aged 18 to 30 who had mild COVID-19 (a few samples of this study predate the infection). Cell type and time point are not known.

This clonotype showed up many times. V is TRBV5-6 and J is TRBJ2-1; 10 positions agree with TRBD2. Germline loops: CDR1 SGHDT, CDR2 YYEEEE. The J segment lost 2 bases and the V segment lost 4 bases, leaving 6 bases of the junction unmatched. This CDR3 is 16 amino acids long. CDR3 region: CASSPPGLAPYNEQFF. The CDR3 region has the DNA TGTGCCAGCAGCCCACCGGGACTAGCGCCCTACAATGAGCAGTTCTTC.

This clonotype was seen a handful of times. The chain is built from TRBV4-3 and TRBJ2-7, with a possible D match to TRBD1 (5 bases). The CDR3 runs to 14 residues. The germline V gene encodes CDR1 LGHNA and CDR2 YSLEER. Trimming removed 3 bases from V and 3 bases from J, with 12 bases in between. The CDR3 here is CASSQGPGHYEQYF. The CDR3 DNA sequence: TGCGCCAGCAGCCAGGGTCCAGGGCACTACGAGCAGTACTTC.

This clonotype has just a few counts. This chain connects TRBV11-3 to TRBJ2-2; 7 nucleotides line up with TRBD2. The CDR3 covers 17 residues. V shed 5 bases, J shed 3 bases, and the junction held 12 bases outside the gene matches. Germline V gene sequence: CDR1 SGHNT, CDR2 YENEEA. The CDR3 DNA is TGTGCCAGCAGCCGTCCTAGCGGCCACTTGGACACCGGGGAGCTGTTTTTT. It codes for CASSRPSGHLDTGELFF.